This T cell receptor beta chain was sequenced in a study of T cell therapy after organ transplantation. Points from the study as a whole: Minimal repertoire change after therapy followed marked pretherapy expansions in nonresponders. Poor CD8+ T cell yield may explain few expansions in nonresponders.

Time point given: 4-8 weeks after completion of therapy. The protocol was immunoSEQ multiplex PCR, while the TCRdb copy is restricted to in-frame clones and leaves out a portion. The profile shows 5,500 to 6,500 clones, approximately 74% of them singletons. About this clone: The antigen is unknown.

This clonotype was sampled from a human patient who had received a solid organ transplant and had CMV disease. The graft donor may have given rise to some T cells. The sequences come from CD8+ T cells from blood, collected after autologous CMV-specific T cell therapy.

CDR3 nucleotide sequence: TGTGCCAGCAGCGTAGTCACCGGGGAGCTGTTTTTT. It yields the protein CASSVVTGELFF. This chain connects TRBV9 to TRBJ2-2, with D unclear. CDR1 and CDR2 (germline): SGDLS, YYNGEE. There are 12 residues in the CDR3. Trimming shortened V by 0 bases and J by 4 bases, and 1 base separated the two germline ends. The full variable domain, with the rest looked up from reference TRBV9 and TRBJ2-2, is DSGVTQTPKHLITATGQRVTLRCSPRSGDLSVYWYQQSLDQGLQFLIQYYNGEERAKGNILERFSAQQFPDLHSELNLSSLELGDSALYFCASSVVTGELFFGEGSRLTVL.